These T cell receptor beta chains were read from a single sample in a study of blood T cell repertoires in COVID-19. Clones were sequenced by immunoSEQ multiplex PCR, and TCRdb holds only the in-frame ones, with some missing. Among around 370,000 clones listed, 88% were seen once. Specimen: PBMCs or T cells enriched from blood (not recorded which). The receptors were sampled from a woman aged 18-30 years who had recovered from COVID-19. Each CDR3 is given without its conserved first and last residue.

j_gene: TRBJ2-5
v_gene: TRBV24-1
CDR3aa: ATSEGGETQY

j_gene: TRBJ2-2
v_gene: TRBV2
CDR3aa: ASTGHSEHRGAV

j_gene: TRBJ1-1
v_gene: TRBV6-5
CDR3aa: ASSTGIVNTEAF

j_gene: TRBJ1-1
v_gene: TRBV7-8
CDR3aa: ASSSSTRQGIFRAEAF

j_gene: TRBJ2-7
v_gene: TRBV6-2/TRBV6-3
CDR3aa: ASSYSSVDTINSDEQY

j_gene: TRBJ2-5
v_gene: TRBV7-3
CDR3aa: ASSAGQSQETQY

j_gene: TRBJ2-7
v_gene: TRBV10-3
CDR3aa: AIRGQGILGPEQY

j_gene: TRBJ2-7
v_gene: TRBV5-1
CDR3aa: ASSLDSPGEQY

j_gene: TRBJ2-3
v_gene: TRBV2
CDR3aa: ASCWTGDPTDTQY

j_gene: TRBJ2-5
v_gene: TRBV19
CDR3aa: ASSIDGETQY

j_gene: TRBJ2-7
v_gene: TRBV9
CDR3aa: ASSVDAGYEQY

j_gene: TRBJ2-2
v_gene: TRBV2
CDR3aa: ALRDSNTGELF

j_gene: TRBJ1-2
v_gene: TRBV18
CDR3aa: ASSPPQMPNYGYT

j_gene: TRBJ2-7
v_gene: TRBV16
CDR3aa: ASSPDQQGSYEQY

j_gene: TRBJ2-7
v_gene: TRBV12-3/TRBV12-4
CDR3aa: ASSFLRGGEQY

j_gene: TRBJ1-2
v_gene: TRBV9
CDR3aa: ASSVAGTGDGYT

j_gene: TRBJ1-2
v_gene: TRBV2
CDR3aa: ASRGTGNDYGYT

j_gene: TRBJ1-5
v_gene: TRBV7-2
CDR3aa: ASSSSGYSNQPQH

j_gene: TRBJ1-2
v_gene: TRBV5-1
CDR3aa: ASSPGQNYGYT

j_gene: TRBJ1-2
v_gene: TRBV27
CDR3aa: ASSLMHPGTGNYGYT

j_gene: TRBJ2-2
v_gene: TRBV7-9
CDR3aa: ASSLFRANTGELF

j_gene: TRBJ2-7
v_gene: TRBV2
CDR3aa: ASSRREQSLAPLTYEQY

j_gene: TRBJ2-1
v_gene: TRBV5-1
CDR3aa: ASSRGQGLYNEQF

j_gene: TRBJ1-1
v_gene: TRBV9
CDR3aa: ASSVAVNTEAF

j_gene: TRBJ2-3
v_gene: TRBV9
CDR3aa: ASSPGTTSTDTQY

j_gene: TRBJ2-3
v_gene: TRBV3-1/TRBV3-2
CDR3aa: ASSQDPWGPADTQY

j_gene: TRBJ2-7
v_gene: TRBV10-2
CDR3aa: ASWDTLYEQY

j_gene: TRBJ2-3
v_gene: TRBV19
CDR3aa: ASSIALAGGDTQY